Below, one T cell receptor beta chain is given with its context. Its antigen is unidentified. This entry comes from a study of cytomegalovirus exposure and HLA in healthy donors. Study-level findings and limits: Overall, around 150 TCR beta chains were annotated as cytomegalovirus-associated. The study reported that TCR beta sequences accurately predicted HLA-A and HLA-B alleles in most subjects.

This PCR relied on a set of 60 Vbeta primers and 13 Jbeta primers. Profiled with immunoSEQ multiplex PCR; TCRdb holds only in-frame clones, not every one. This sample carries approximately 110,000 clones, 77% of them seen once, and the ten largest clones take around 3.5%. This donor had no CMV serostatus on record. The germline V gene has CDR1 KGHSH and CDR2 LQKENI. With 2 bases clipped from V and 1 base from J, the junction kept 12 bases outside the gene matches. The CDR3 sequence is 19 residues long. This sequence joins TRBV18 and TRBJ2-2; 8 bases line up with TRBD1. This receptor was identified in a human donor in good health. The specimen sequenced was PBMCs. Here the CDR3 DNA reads TGTGCCAGCTCACCATTACCTCGCCCCGGACAGGGGAACACCGGGGAGCTGTTTTTT. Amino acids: CASSPLPRPGQGNTGELFF.